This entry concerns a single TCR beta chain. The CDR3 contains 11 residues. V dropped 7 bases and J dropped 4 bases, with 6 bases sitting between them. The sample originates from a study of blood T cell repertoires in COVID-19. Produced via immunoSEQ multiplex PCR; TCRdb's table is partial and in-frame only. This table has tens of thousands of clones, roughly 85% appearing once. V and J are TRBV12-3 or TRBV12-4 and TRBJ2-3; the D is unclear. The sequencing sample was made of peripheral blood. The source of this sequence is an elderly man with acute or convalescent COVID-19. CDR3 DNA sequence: TGTGCCAGCACCAAATCAGATACGCAGTATTTT. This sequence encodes CASTKSDTQYF.